Described below is a single TCR beta chain sequence and its context. The sample comes from a study of blood T cells in healthy people across ages. Overall study context: About one barcoded beta molecule per two T cells was captured by template switching.

Per-sample PBMC isolation yielded at least 6 million cells. For the second PCR, which ran for about 7 to 11 cycles, a sample-barcoded 5' primer and a J-beta primer mix were used. Sequencing of every sample gave 2.5 million or more CDR3-containing paired-end reads. TCRdb re-analysed the 5' RACE reads in MiXCR, keeping a single row per CDR3 protein. The table includes 650,000 to 700,000 distinct CDR3 sequences, around 32% detected once. This TCR was sampled from a woman aged 80 or over in good health. Sequenced material: blood.

CDR3 residues: CASSQGLSPDTQYF. Here the CDR3 DNA reads TGTGCCAGCAGCCAGGGCCTTTCCCCAGATACGCAGTATTTT. The chain joins TRBV7-2 to TRBJ2-3, with a weak D call TRBD1 (5 bases). Germline V gene sequence: CDR1 SGHTA, CDR2 FQGNSA. This CDR3 region has 14 residues. The V end lost 5 bases, the J end lost 4 bases, and 13 bases lay between the germline ends.